Presented here are 5 T cell receptor beta chains from one specimen sequenced in a study of cytomegalovirus exposure and HLA in healthy donors. The primer mix had 60 Vbeta and 13 Jbeta primers. Repertoires were generated with immunoSEQ multiplex PCR, while TCRdb's copy carries only in-frame clones and drops some. The sample includes 160,000 or so clones, 81% of them seen just once. Source material: PBMCs. The receptors were gathered from a woman between 50 and 59 years old in good health and CMV-seronegative.

J is TRBJ2-7 and V is TRBV9, with a possible D match to TRBD2 (6 bases). V was shortened by 0 bases and J by 5 bases, with 12 bases between the two germline ends. Per the germline V gene, CDR1 is SGDLS and CDR2 is YYNGEE. The CDR3 contains 14 residues. The CDR3 region has the DNA TGTGCCAGCAGCGTAGGGGGGGTAGTAAACGAGCAGTACTTC. Translating it yields CASSVGGVVNEQYF.

The CDR3 region is CASRNEGQNSYEQYF. In DNA form, the CDR3 reads TGTGCCAGCAGAAATGAGGGACAGAACTCCTACGAGCAGTACTTC. The gene calls are TRBV21-1 and TRBJ2-7; the D call TRBD1 from the table was never checked on the DNA. TRBV21-1 is a listed pseudogene. The CDR3 loop spans 15 amino acids.

This chain connects TRBV10-1 to TRBJ1-5, with 10 positions matching TRBD1. The germline V gene encodes CDR1 WNHNN and CDR2 SYGVQD (reference sequence). With 3 bases clipped from V and 2 bases from J, the junction kept 7 bases outside the gene matches. This CDR3 has 17 amino acids. CDR3 coding DNA: TGCGCCAGCAGTGACTCCGGGACAGGGGTAGGCAATCAGCCCCAGCATTTT. Protein product: CASSDSGTGVGNQPQHF.

J is TRBJ2-5 and V is TRBV9; D unresolved. Trimming shortened V by 0 bases and J by 5 bases, and 8 bases separated the two germline ends. CDR3 size: 13 residues. Germline V gives CDR1 SGDLS, CDR2 YYNGEE. CDR3 sequence: CASSVGNGETQYF. CDR3 DNA: TGTGCCAGCAGCGTAGGAAACGGGGAGACCCAGTACTTC.

The chain carries TRBV5-6 and TRBJ1-3; maybe TRBD1 (5 bases). Trimming took off 0 bases at V and 0 bases at J, with 7 bases between the two ends. CDR1 is SGHDT and CDR2 is YYEEEE in the germline V gene. CDR3 length equals 15 residues. The CDR3 loop is CASSLGGASGNTIYF. The CDR3 bases are TGTGCCAGCAGCTTGGGGGGCGCCTCTGGAAACACCATATATTTT.